The 12 T cell receptor beta chains below come from one sample, sequenced in a study of lymphopenia after photon versus proton radiotherapy. Repertoires were generated with immunoSEQ multiplex PCR, while TCRdb's copy carries only in-frame clones and drops some. This table holds some 30,000 clones, 84% found once. Source: peripheral blood, taken from a patient treated with proton-based radiotherapy. The receptors were sampled from a woman in her seventies with pancreatic cancer.

This clone came up a few times. CDR3 residues: CASTEVHRGSGYTF. The CDR3, as DNA: TGTGCCAGCACCGAAGTTCACAGGGGTAGCGGCTACACCTTC. This chain uses TRBV28 with TRBJ1-2, with 7 bases aligning to TRBD1. V gave up 7 bases and J gave up 8 bases; unmatched junction bases: 13. Germline CDR1 and CDR2: MDHEN and SYDVKM. The CDR3 is 14 amino acids.

The J gene is TRBJ2-3, the V gene TRBV15; 8 bases are shared with TRBD1. Germline V gene lookup returns CDR1 LNHNV and CDR2 YYDKDF (reference sequence). V dropped 3 bases and J dropped 6; count of bases not matched to a gene: 8. The CDR3 is made up of 15 amino acids. DNA of the CDR3: TGTGCCACCAGCAGTAGGACAGGGCGTGGGGATACGCAGTATTTT. Its translation is CATSSRTGRGDTQYF.

The chain employs TRBV19 and TRBJ1-2; TRBD1 matches 8 bases. J gave up 6 bases and V 6 bases, and 12 bases lay outside the gene matches. The germline gives CDR1 LNHDA, CDR2 SQIVND (reference sequence). The CDR3 has 15 amino acids. Here the CDR3 reads CASRGDRTGPDGYTF. In DNA form, the CDR3 reads TGTGCCAGTAGAGGGGACAGGACAGGGCCGGATGGCTACACCTTC.

The chain joins TRBV6-5 to TRBJ1-2, with D tentatively TRBD1 (6 bases). The CDR3 has 15 residues. Trimming removed 6 bases from V and 4 bases from J, with 18 bases in between. The germline V gene has CDR1 MNHEY and CDR2 SVGAGI. The CDR3 DNA follows: TGTGCCAGCAGCCGCGACGGCAGGGGCGGCTATGGCTACACCTTC. Encoded protein: CASSRDGRGGYGYTF.

This chain joins TRBV5-4 and TRBJ2-6; 10 bases align to TRBD1. Germline V gene lookup returns CDR1 SGHNT and CDR2 YYREEE (reference sequence). This CDR3 has 15 residues. V was pared by 7 bases and J by 2 bases, with 3 bases of the junction left unmatched. CDR3 protein: CASGQGGPGANVLTF. CDR3 coding DNA: TGTGCCAGCGGACAGGGGGGACCTGGGGCCAACGTCCTGACTTTC.

The chain joins TRBV19 to TRBJ1-5; a weak D match, TRBD1 (5 bases). Germline CDR1 and CDR2: LNHDA and SQIVND (reference sequence). The CDR3 has 15 residues. Trimming left V 10 bases short and J 3 bases short, with 19 bases between. CDR3 nucleotides: TGTGCCACCCGGGGGACTAGGAGTAACAATCAGCCCCAGCATTTT. Translating gives CATRGTRSNNQPQHF.

The chain is built from TRBV11-2 and TRBJ2-7; 9 nucleotides match TRBD1. After removal of 5 bases from V and 5 bases from J, the junction contained 1 base not matched to a gene. This CDR3 contains 12 residues. CDR1 and CDR2 (germline): SGHAT, FQNNGV. The CDR3 sequence: CASSRDRDEQYF. Here the CDR3 DNA reads TGTGCCAGCAGCCGGGACAGGGACGAGCAGTACTTC. Combining the CDR3 with reference TRBV11-2 and TRBJ2-7 gives the whole variable domain EAGVAQSPRYKIIEKRQSVAFWCNPISGHATLYWYQQILGQGPKLLIQFQNNGVVDDSQLPKDRFSAERLKGVDSTLKIQPAKLEDSAVYLCASSRDRDEQYFGPGTRLTVT.

The chain couples TRBV4-1 to TRBJ2-2; TRBD2 agrees at 13 bases. CDR1 and CDR2 from the germline V gene are MGHRA and YSYEKL. The CDR3 has 18 residues. Trimming at V came to 1 base and at J to 5 bases, leaving 7 bases not matched to a gene. The CDR3 coding sequence is TGCGCCAGCAGCCAAGCTGGACTAGCGGGAGCGGGGACCGGGGAGCTGTTTTTT. Amino acid sequence: CASSQAGLAGAGTGELFF.

The rearrangement uses TRBV29-1 and TRBJ2-1; TRBD2 matches 8 bases. The CDR3 sequence is 15 residues long. Germline trimming cut 5 bases from V and 1 base from J; bases unmatched to any gene: 7. Germline V CDR1 and CDR2: SQVTM, ANQGSEA. Here the CDR3 reads CSVSQAGVSYNEQFF. The CDR3, as DNA: TGCAGCGTTTCCCAAGCGGGAGTGTCCTACAATGAGCAGTTCTTC.

This clone was detected a few times. The V call is TRBV5-1, the J call TRBJ2-2; 10 bases fit TRBD1. With V trimmed by 4 bases and J by 5 bases, 5 bases remained unmatched. The CDR3 has 15 amino acids. Germline V gives CDR1 SGHRS, CDR2 YFSETQ. Here the CDR3 DNA reads TGCGCCAGCAGCCAGACAGGGGGCGGGACCGGGGAGCTGTTTTTT. Translated: CASSQTGGGTGELFF.

The CDR3 protein is CASRVFQGKGEQYF. Written as DNA, the CDR3 is TGTGCCAGCAGGGTCTTCCAGGGAAAGGGCGAGCAGTACTTC. The genes are TRBV28 and TRBJ2-7; D is possibly TRBD1 (5 bases). V gave up 6 bases and J gave up 6 bases, with 18 bases separating them. The CDR3 consists of 14 residues. Germline CDR1 is MDHEN and CDR2 is SYDVKM.

Remarks on this clone: Compared with germline, one end of the junction differs, possibly owing to a read error. The chain has TRBV6-6 and TRBJ1-2; 8 bases are shared with TRBD1. CDR1 and CDR2 from the germline V gene are MNHNY and SVGAGI (reference sequence). This CDR3 is built from 14 residues. CDR3 nucleotides: TGTGCCATCAGTTTTGGACAGGGAGTCGATGGCTACACCTTC. Protein sequence: CAISFGQGVDGYTF.